Listed below are T cell receptor beta chains from one sample, sequenced in a study of PD-1 blockade in classical Hodgkin lymphoma. The repertoire was sequenced with immunoSEQ multiplex PCR; TCRdb's copy has only in-frame clones and lacks some. The profile shows roughly 38,000 clones, more than 85% of them singletons. This specimen consisted of peripheral blood mononuclear cells (PBMCs), obtained before the second cycle of nivolumab. These receptors were collected from a human donor with classical Hodgkin lymphoma. CDR3s include the opening cysteine and the closing phenylalanine or tryptophan. D genes are given only for firm matches. Where a row states a size, it is once, few, many or the class of an expanded clone; other rows omit it.

d_gene: TRBD1; j_gene: TRBJ2-7; v_gene: TRBV19; abundance: .; CDR3nt: TGTGCCAGTAGACAGGGGCACGAGCAGTACTTC; CDR3aa: CASRQGHEQYF
d_gene: TRBD1; j_gene: TRBJ2-2; v_gene: TRBV7-6; abundance: few; CDR3nt: TGTGCCAGCAGCTCAAGGACAGGGCCGGCTAGCGCGAACACCGGGGAGCTGTTTTTT; CDR3aa: CASSSRTGPASANTGELFF
d_gene: TRBD1; j_gene: TRBJ2-2; v_gene: TRBV25-1; abundance: .; CDR3nt: TGTGCCAGCACACGGGACAGAGACACCGGGGAGCTGTTTTTT; CDR3aa: CASTRDRDTGELFF
d_gene: TRBD1; j_gene: TRBJ2-5; v_gene: TRBV28; abundance: .; CDR3nt: TGTGCCAGCAGTCCGACAGGGGGGTCGGAGACCCAGTACTTC; CDR3aa: CASSPTGGSETQYF
d_gene: .; j_gene: TRBJ1-2; v_gene: TRBV7-2; abundance: .; CDR3nt: TGTGCCAGCAGCTTAAGGCAGGGAGGAGCTAACTATGGCTACACCTTC; CDR3aa: CASSLRQGGANYGYTF
d_gene: TRBD1; j_gene: TRBJ2-3; v_gene: TRBV4-1; abundance: .; CDR3nt: TGCGCCAGCAGCCAACAGGGGGTTAGCACAGATACGCAGTATTTT; CDR3aa: CASSQQGVSTDTQYF
d_gene: .; j_gene: TRBJ2-1; v_gene: TRBV27; abundance: .; CDR3nt: TGTGCCAGCAGTTTACCTAGACAGGCGGAGCAGTTCTTC; CDR3aa: CASSLPRQAEQFF
d_gene: .; j_gene: TRBJ2-7; v_gene: TRBV5-1; abundance: .; CDR3nt: TGCGCCAGCAGCAGCCCTTTGGGATACGAGCAGTACTTC; CDR3aa: CASSSPLGYEQYF
d_gene: .; j_gene: TRBJ2-3; v_gene: TRBV7-2; abundance: .; CDR3nt: TGTGCCAGCAGCCGGGACTCGCCCACAGATACGCAGTATTTT; CDR3aa: CASSRDSPTDTQYF
d_gene: TRBD2; j_gene: TRBJ2-7; v_gene: TRBV5-5; abundance: .; CDR3nt: TGTGCCAGCAGCCGCGGGGACTCTAGCGGGCAACCCTACGAGCAGTACTTC; CDR3aa: CASSRGDSSGQPYEQYF
d_gene: TRBD1; j_gene: TRBJ1-5; v_gene: TRBV2; abundance: .; CDR3nt: TGTGCCAGCAGTGAAGGGCGACAGGGAGTTGGCAATCAGCCCCAGCATTTT; CDR3aa: CASSEGRQGVGNQPQHF
d_gene: TRBD1; j_gene: TRBJ2-5; v_gene: TRBV4-3; abundance: .; CDR3nt: TGCGCCAGCAGCCAAGCTACAGGGGTCCAAGAGACCCAGTACTTC; CDR3aa: CASSQATGVQETQYF
d_gene: .; j_gene: TRBJ2-3; v_gene: TRBV27; abundance: once; CDR3nt: TGTGCCAGCAGTTTAGCGGGGGCTAGCACAGATACGCAGTATTTT; CDR3aa: CASSLAGASTDTQYF